A few counts support the clone carrying this T cell receptor (beta chain). The data derive from a study of human T cells and chemical hapten exposure. Study-level background: Donors were sensitized with 2% DPC on the upper inner arm. Patch tests containing 0.01% DPC, applied to the upper back, were read at 6 days.

TCRdb reprocessed the RACE reads via MiXCR and lists one record per CDR3 protein. In the table there are more than 70,000 distinct CDR3 sequences, roughly 10% of which are singletons. As to time point: patch test 1, 2 weeks after DPC sensitization. Treatment reported: therapeutic diphenylcyclopropenone sensitization with weekly scalp DPC. The CDR3 is 17 amino acids. V gave up 0 bases and J gave up 3 bases, with 18 bases separating them. Germline V gene lookup returns CDR1 LGHNT and CDR2 FRNRAP. The sequencing used whole blood, collected in connection with sensitization to the hapten diphenylcyclopropenone (DPC). The clonotype originates from an older woman with alopecia areata. Some clones in this sample may be carry-over from other donors' samples. The rearrangement joins TRBV12-5 to TRBJ2-7; weak D call: TRBD1 (5 bases). CDR3 residues: CASGLVKGQAMCYEQYF. The CDR3 nucleotides read TGTGCTAGTGGTTTGGTAAAGGGGCAGGCCATGTGCTACGAGCAGTACTTC.